The next 19 T cell receptor beta chains were all read from a single sample in a study of blood T cell repertoires in COVID-19. Sequencing was performed with immunoSEQ multiplex PCR; in TCRdb, only in-frame clones are kept and a portion is missing. The table lists about 300,000 clones, around 90% of them singletons. Source material: peripheral blood. The receptors come from a woman aged 25 to 39 with COVID-19, enrolled during active disease.

V and J are TRBV10-3 and TRBJ1-6; D is ambiguous. Between the trimmed V and J ends, which lost 3 bases and 2 bases, there was a span of 8 bases. The germline gives CDR1 ENHRY, CDR2 SYGVKD. CDR3 length: 15 residues. CDR3 sequence: CAISEFFTYNSPLHF. CDR3 coding DNA: TGTGCCATCAGTGAATTCTTTACCTATAATTCACCCCTCCACTTT.

The rearrangement uses TRBV5-1 and TRBJ2-2; possible D gene TRBD1, 6 bases. In germline, CDR1 is SGHRS, CDR2 YFSETQ. V lost 0 bases to trimming and J lost 4 bases, with 13 bases between them. The length of the CDR3 is 16 residues. The CDR3 region is CASSLGGPGPTGELFF. The CDR3 nucleotides read TGCGCCAGCAGCTTGGGGGGGCCGGGCCCCACCGGGGAGCTGTTTTTT.

In nucleotides, the CDR3 is TGTGCCAGCAGCCAAGTCGTGGGGGGAGTGCTGCAGTACTTC. It is translated as CASSQVVGGVLQYF. This chain links TRBV14 with TRBJ2-7, with D tentatively TRBD2 (6 bases). This CDR3 is 14 amino acids long. Trimming pared 1 base from V and 9 bases from J, leaving 16 bases between. Germline CDR1 is SGHDN and CDR2 is FVKESK.

J is TRBJ2-7 and V is TRBV5-3; D might be TRBD2 (5 bases). TRBV5-3 is filed as an ORF, its function uncertain. Trimming left V 2 bases short and J 2 bases short, with 14 bases between. The CDR3 loop spans 15 amino acids. The CDR3 coding sequence is TGTGCCAGAAGCTTCCGGGTAGCGTTTACCTACGAGCAGTACTTC. Protein: CARSFRVAFTYEQYF.

This clone was detected a few times. The chain links TRBV5-7 to TRBJ1-2; 9 positions match TRBD1. TRBV5-7 is given ORF status, its function remaining uncertain. The V segment lost 1 base and the J segment 4 bases; nucleotides outside the gene matches: 2. This CDR3 contains 14 residues. The CDR3 region has the DNA TGTGCCAGCAGCTTGACGACAGGGGGCTATGGCTACACCTTC. It encodes CASSLTTGGYGYTF.

The gene calls are TRBV7-9 and TRBJ1-2; no definite D call. CDR3 size: 12 residues. V dropped 3 bases and J dropped 5 bases, with 7 bases sitting between them. Looked up from germline, CDR1 is SEHNR and CDR2 is FQNEAQ (reference sequence). CDR3 in amino acids: CASSFDGYGYTF. CDR3 DNA: TGTGCCAGCAGCTTCGACGGGTATGGCTACACCTTC.

Concerning this clone itself: One end of the junction is discordant with germline, which a read error may explain. The chain employs TRBV7-7 and TRBJ1-6; weak D call: TRBD1 (5 bases). Germline V gene sequence: CDR1 SSHAT, CDR2 FNYEAQ (reference sequence). CDR3 length: 17 residues. The CDR3 coding sequence is TGTGCTAGCAGCTTAGTATTAGCGGGACGGTATAATTCACCCCTCCACTTT. Translated: CASSLVLAGRYNSPLHF.

The chain combines TRBV19 with TRBJ2-1, with 10 bases that match TRBD2. The trim removed 3 bases at V and 6 bases at J, leaving 8 bases unmatched. From germline, CDR1 is LNHDA and CDR2 SQIVND (reference sequence). The CDR3 loop spans 16 amino acids. CDR3 protein: CASSIWGAGGPNEQFF. CDR3 nucleotides: TGTGCCAGTAGTATTTGGGGAGCGGGAGGGCCCAATGAGCAGTTCTTC.

This clone was seen a single time. The V and J genes are TRBV5-1 and TRBJ2-3; the match to TRBD2 covers 9 bases. Germline CDR1 and CDR2: SGHRS and YFSETQ. Unmatched junction bases numbered 4, after V lost 5 bases and J lost 0 bases. The CDR3 contains 15 residues. CDR3 region: CASRVAGASTDTQYF. CDR3 DNA: TGCGCCAGCAGAGTAGCGGGAGCTAGCACAGATACGCAGTATTTT.

This sequence joins TRBV6-1 and TRBJ2-5, with D perhaps TRBD2 (5 bases). V was shortened by 2 bases and J by 2 bases, with 9 bases between the two germline ends. The CDR3 runs to 14 residues. CDR1 is MNHNS and CDR2 is SASEGT in the germline V gene. In nucleotides, the CDR3 is TGTGCCAGCAGTGAATGGAGGCCTCAAGAGACCCAGTACTTC. Protein sequence: CASSEWRPQETQYF.

The J gene is TRBJ2-1, the V gene TRBV6-2 or TRBV6-3, with TRBD2 matching 10 bases. V was clipped by 3 bases and J by 7 bases; unmatched bases: 9. Looked up from germline, CDR1 is MNHEY and CDR2 is SVGEGT. The CDR3 covers 16 residues. DNA of the CDR3: TGTGCCAGCAGTTATAGGGCTAGCGGGAGTAAGAATGAGCAGTTCTTC. Translating it yields CASSYRASGSKNEQFF.

The V and J genes are TRBV5-4 and TRBJ2-7; TRBD1 matches at 8 bases. The CDR3 has 16 residues. Germline V gene data show CDR1 as SGHNT and CDR2 as YYREEE (reference sequence). The V segment lost 4 bases and the J segment 3 bases; nucleotides outside the gene matches: 12. This CDR3 reads CASSPALGTGSYEQYF. In DNA, the CDR3 is TGTGCCAGCAGCCCTGCCCTCGGGACAGGAAGCTACGAGCAGTACTTC.

The chain recombines TRBV7-9 with TRBJ1-4; D gene unclear. The CDR3 has 12 amino acids. Germline V lookup: CDR1 SEHNR, CDR2 FQNEAQ (reference sequence). With 5 bases removed from V and 4 bases from J, the gap between germline ends came to 5 bases. Here the CDR3 DNA reads TGTGCCAGCAGCATTATTAATGAAAAACTGTTTTTT. Amino acids: CASSIINEKLFF.

The genes are TRBV7-3 and TRBJ2-7, with 7 bases identical to TRBD1. V lost 3 bases and J lost 4; bases outside the gene matches: 12. The CDR3 is 16 residues long. Germline V gives CDR1 SGHTA, CDR2 FQGTGA. The CDR3 sequence: CASSFPGRGHGYEQYF. The CDR3 DNA reads as TGTGCCAGCAGCTTCCCCGGAAGGGGGCACGGGTACGAGCAGTACTTC.

Ten or more counts support this clone. V gene TRBV2 combines with J gene TRBJ2-2; D ambiguous. V shed 6 bases and J shed 5 bases, with 10 bases lying between them. The CDR3 has 13 amino acids. Germline CDR1 and CDR2: SNHLY and FYNNEI. The CDR3 sequence: CASRYSSTGELFF. The CDR3 DNA follows: TGTGCCAGCAGGTACAGCTCAACCGGGGAGCTGTTTTTT.

The rearrangement joins TRBV5-1 to TRBJ2-2; 7 bases are shared with TRBD2. Germline values: CDR1 SGHRS, CDR2 YFSETQ. V gave up 0 bases and J gave up 0 bases; unmatched junction bases: 2. The CDR3 contains 16 residues. Here the CDR3 DNA reads TGCGCCAGCAGCTTGGCGGCGGGGGCGAACACCGGGGAGCTGTTTTTT. Its protein product is CASSLAAGANTGELFF.

The chain has TRBV29-1 and TRBJ1-1, with 8 positions matching TRBD1. Losses at the gene ends were 5 bases for V and 2 bases for J; bases not matched to a gene: 7. This CDR3 has 14 amino acids. Germline-derived CDR1 and CDR2 are SQVTM and ANQGSEA. Here the CDR3 reads CSVNPGQVNTEAFF. For the CDR3, the DNA is TGCAGCGTTAATCCGGGACAGGTCAACACTGAAGCTTTCTTT.

The CDR3 DNA is TGTGCCAGCAGGGGTCGGGGACAGCCTAACACTGAAGCTTTCTTT. Its translation: CASRGRGQPNTEAFF. The chain carries TRBV7-9 and TRBJ1-1; TRBD1 aligns across 7 bases. After removal of 6 bases from V and 2 bases from J, the junction contained 9 bases not matched to a gene. Germline values: CDR1 SEHNR, CDR2 FQNEAQ (reference sequence). The CDR3 sequence is 15 residues long.

This chain connects TRBV7-2 to TRBJ1-2; D not certain. V dropped 1 base and J dropped 3 bases, with 9 bases sitting between them. The length of the CDR3 is 14 residues. Germline V gives CDR1 SGHTA, CDR2 FQGNSA. CDR3 nucleotides: TGTGCCAGCAGCTTAGTCAGGCGAGACTATGGCTACACCTTC. As protein: CASSLVRRDYGYTF.